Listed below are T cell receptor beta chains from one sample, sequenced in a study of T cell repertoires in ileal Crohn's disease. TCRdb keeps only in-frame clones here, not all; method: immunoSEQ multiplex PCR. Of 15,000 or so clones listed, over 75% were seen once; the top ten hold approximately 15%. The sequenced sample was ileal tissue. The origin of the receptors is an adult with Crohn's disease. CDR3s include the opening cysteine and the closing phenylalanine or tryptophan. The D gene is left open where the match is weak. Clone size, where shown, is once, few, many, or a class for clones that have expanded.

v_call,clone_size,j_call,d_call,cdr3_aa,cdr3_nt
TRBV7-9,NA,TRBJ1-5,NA,CASSLGGPNHQPQHF,TGTGCCAGCAGCTTAGGCGGACCGAATCATCAGCCCCAGCATTTT
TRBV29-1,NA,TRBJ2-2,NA,CSVARAGTGELFF,TGCAGCGTTGCCAGGGCAGGCACCGGGGAGCTGTTTTTT
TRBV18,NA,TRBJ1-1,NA,CASSPTGSDTEAFF,TGTGCCAGCTCACCTACAGGTTCGGACACTGAAGCTTTCTTT
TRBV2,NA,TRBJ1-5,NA,CASSVTGQMNQPQHF,TGTGCCAGCAGTGTGACCGGACAGATGAATCAGCCCCAGCATTTT
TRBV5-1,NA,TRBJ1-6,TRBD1,CASSWDRNNSPLHF,TGCGCCAGCAGCTGGGACAGGAATAATTCACCCCTCCACTTT
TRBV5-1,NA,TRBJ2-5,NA,CASSLASTDQETQYF,TGCGCCAGCAGCTTGGCTTCGACGGATCAAGAGACCCAGTACTTC
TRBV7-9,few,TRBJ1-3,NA,CASSLSVTGISGNTIYF,TGTGCCAGCAGCTTATCCGTCACAGGGATCTCTGGAAACACCATATATTTT
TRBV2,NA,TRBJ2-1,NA,CASRSYNEQFF,TGTGCCAGCAGGTCCTACAATGAGCAGTTCTTC
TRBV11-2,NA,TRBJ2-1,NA,CASSFERGAYNEQFF,TGTGCCAGCAGCTTCGAAAGGGGCGCTTACAATGAGCAGTTCTTC
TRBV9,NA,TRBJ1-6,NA,CASGSYNSPLHF,TGTGCCAGCGGGAGTTATAATTCACCCCTCCACTTT
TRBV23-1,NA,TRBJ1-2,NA,CASMSQGFDGYTF,TGCGCCAGCATGTCACAGGGTTTTGATGGCTACACCTTC
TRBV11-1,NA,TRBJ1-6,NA,CASSQGRWGSPLHF,TGTGCCAGCAGCCAAGGAAGGTGGGGTTCACCCCTCCACTTT
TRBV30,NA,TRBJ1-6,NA,CAWSRDSDYNSPLHF,TGTGCCTGGAGCCGGGACTCAGACTATAATTCACCCCTCCACTTT
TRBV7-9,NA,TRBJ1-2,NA,CASSIGGFNYGYTF,TGTGCCAGCAGTATTGGCGGTTTCAACTATGGCTACACCTTC
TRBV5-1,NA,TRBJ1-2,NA,CASSSQGSDGYTF,TGCGCCAGCAGCTCGCAGGGGTCTGATGGCTACACCTTC